This T cell receptor (beta chain) is from a study of Ad26.COV2.S vaccination and SARS-CoV-2 variants. In the study overall: Sample donor was a member of the COV1001 Ad26.COV2.S trial arm.

Findings and limits, study-wide: In vaccinated individuals, spike-specific CD8+ and CD4+ T cell responses reportedly displayed substantial breadth. It is possible that the TCR breadth and depth analyses underestimated the total T cell responses.

Treatment reported: about 20 received Ad26.COV2.S at low or high dose, single or two shots; 5 received placebo; per-sample allocation not given. Sampling occurred on day 63 after the first vaccine or placebo injection. Adults aged 18-55 years in Boston included the donor. As to this clone: Its cognate antigen is unknown.

The CDR3 extends over 15 amino acids. The germline gives CDR1 MGHRA, CDR2 YSYEKL. The J segment lost 5 bases and the V segment lost 2 bases, leaving 2 bases of the junction unmatched. Only in-frame clones appear in the TCRdb table, and some are missing; sequencing was by immunoSEQ multiplex PCR. The repertoire holds 400,000 or so clones, with around nine tenths as singletons. The sample consisted of peripheral blood, taken in a trial of Ad26.COV2.S vaccine versus placebo. This clonotype was sampled from a person between 18 and 65 years old who received the Ad26.COV2.S COVID-19 vaccine or a placebo. The V and J genes are TRBV4-1 and TRBJ2-7, with 14 bases lining up with TRBD2. The CDR3 region has the DNA TGCGCCAGCAGCCAATGGGGACTAGCGGGGGACGAGCAGTACTTC. It encodes CASSQWGLAGDEQYF.